These 5 T cell receptor beta chains originate from one sample sequenced in a study of cytomegalovirus exposure and HLA in healthy donors. PCR primers comprised 60 Vbeta and 13 Jbeta primers. Here immunoSEQ multiplex PCR was the method, and the copy in TCRdb shows in-frame clones only, minus some. Its table records 120,000 to 150,000 clones. Sample: PBMCs. The receptors shown here come from a middle-aged man in good health and CMV-seronegative.

The V gene is TRBV11-3, the J gene TRBJ2-2; no firm D call. Trimming took 3 bases from V and 0 from J, leaving 5 bases between them. The CDR3 is 14 residues long. Germline V gene data show CDR1 as SGHNT and CDR2 as YENEEA. DNA of the CDR3: TGTGCCAGCAGCTTTAGCACGAACACCGGGGAGCTGTTTTTT. Protein product: CASSFSTNTGELFF.

The rearrangement links TRBV29-1 to TRBJ1-3; possible D gene TRBD1, 5 bases. Germline V lookup: CDR1 SQVTM, CDR2 ANQGSEA. The germline V and J ends were trimmed by 4 bases and 4 bases, with 11 bases remaining between them. This CDR3 region has 13 residues. DNA of the CDR3: TGCAGCGTTGGCGGGACCGCCGGAAACACCATATATTTT. This encodes CSVGGTAGNTIYF.

V is TRBV7-9 and J is TRBJ1-3; D gene ambiguous. CDR1 and CDR2 (germline): SEHNR, FQNEAQ (reference sequence). V was clipped by 5 bases and J by 0 bases, with 14 bases between them. The CDR3 has 16 amino acids. CDR3 DNA: TGTGCCAGCAGCCCCCGCATTCCAGACTCTGGAAACACCATATATTTT. Translated, it gives CASSPRIPDSGNTIYF.

This chain links TRBV7-2 with TRBJ1-2, with TRBD1 as a possible D gene (6 bases). The CDR3 contains 15 residues. Per the germline V gene, CDR1 is SGHTA and CDR2 is FQGNSA. Trimming shortened V by 0 bases and J by 4 bases, and 12 bases separated the two germline ends. CDR3 residues: CASSLARGGAYGYTF. CDR3 coding DNA: TGTGCCAGCAGCTTAGCTCGTGGGGGGGCCTATGGCTACACCTTC.

This rearrangement joins TRBV19 to TRBJ1-4; TRBD1 agrees at 7 bases. Germline CDR1 LNHDA, CDR2 SQIVND (reference sequence). J gave up 3 bases and V 9 bases, and 7 bases lay outside the gene matches. The CDR3 is made up of 14 amino acids. The CDR3: CASTTGVSNEKLFF. The CDR3 DNA is TGTGCCAGCACCACAGGGGTTTCTAATGAAAAACTGTTTTTT.